This T cell receptor (beta chain) emerged from a study of shared T cell receptors in the human thymus. Profiling relied on immunoSEQ multiplex PCR, and the TCRdb table lists in-frame clones only, not all of them. The table lists about 660,000 clones, over 75% of them singletons, with 0.01% in the top ten. This CDR3 is built from 16 residues. The V and J ends lost 2 bases and 2 bases, in that order; junction bases with no gene match: 5. The germline CDR1 and CDR2 sequences are SGHRS and YFSETQ. A further study also used this sample, focusing on human thymus T cells. From that second work: Resections obtained during corrective heart surgery supplied the thymus tissue.

The sample taken for sequencing was thymocytes. The gene calls are TRBV5-1 and TRBJ2-1; 9 bases fit TRBD2. The source of this sequence is a boy under two years old with a congenital heart defect. The chain's CDR3 is CASSFVAGATYNEQFF. The CDR3, as DNA: TGCGCCAGCAGCTTCGTAGCGGGAGCGACCTACAATGAGCAGTTCTTC.